This TCR beta chain was retrieved from a study of T cells in localized non-small cell lung cancer. Study conclusions and caveats: Uninvolved adjacent lung had higher T cell clonality than tumor and all other tissues. Within adjacent lung there appeared a median approximately 58 of the top 100 tumor clones.

Produced via immunoSEQ multiplex PCR; TCRdb's table is partial and in-frame only. The repertoire has about 2,800 clones, approximately 21% of them found once; the top ten carry 20% to 30%. With 4 bases clipped from V and 6 bases from J, the junction kept 9 bases outside the gene matches. CDR1 and CDR2 (germline): SGDLS, YYNGEE. The CDR3 extends over 15 amino acids. This clone has only a few counts. Antigen: not known. The sequences come from lung tumor tissue, collected before any cancer treatment. The chain is built from TRBV9 and TRBJ2-1; 8 positions agree with TRBD2. The origin of this receptor is a male donor aged 60 or older with stage II squamous cell lung carcinoma. The CDR3 region has the DNA TGTGCCAGCAGCCCTAGGGCGGGAGGAGCCAATGAGCAGTTCTTC. Protein sequence: CASSPRAGGANEQFF.